The 22 T cell receptor beta chains below all came from one sample that was sequenced in a study of OX40 agonist ivuxolimab in advanced cancers. Clones were read by immunoSEQ multiplex PCR, and TCRdb kept only the in-frame ones, dropping some. The table shows 20,000 to 25,000 clones, with 84% occurring only once. The material sequenced was CD4+ or CD8+ T cells sorted from blood, taken in a trial of the OX40 agonist ivuxolimab. Receptor source: an adult with an advanced solid tumor such as melanoma, head and neck, liver or kidney cancer.

V usage is TRBV6-5 and J usage is TRBJ2-1, with 13 bases fitting TRBD2. V lost 4 bases and J lost 14; bases outside the gene matches: 11. This CDR3 has 15 residues. CDR1 and CDR2 (germline): MNHEY, SVGAGI. The CDR3 nucleotides read TGTGCCAGCAGTTCCGGGACTAGCGGGGTGGGGGAGGAGTTCTTC. Its translation is CASSSGTSGVGEEFF.

CDR3 sequence reads: CASSPSLPGEGLFYEQYF. In nucleotides, the CDR3 is TGTGCCAGCAGCCCAAGCTTGCCGGGGGAGGGTCTGTTCTACGAGCAGTACTTC. This sequence joins TRBV11-3 and TRBJ2-7; 7 nucleotides agree with TRBD2. The germline gives CDR1 SGHNT, CDR2 YENEEA. Trimming cost V 5 bases and J 3 bases; bases outside gene matches: 19. The CDR3 is 18 amino acids. Variable domain in full (rest from reference TRBV11-3 and TRBJ2-7): EAGVVQSPRYKIIEKKQPVAFWCNPISGHNTLYWYLQNLGQGPELLIRYENEEAVDDSQLPKDRFSAERLKGVDSTLKIQPAELGDSAVYLCASSPSLPGEGLFYEQYFGPGTRLTVT.

The chain recombines TRBV27 with TRBJ2-7, with 7 bases fitting TRBD1. J lost 3 bases, V lost 4 bases, and 6 bases had no gene match. The length of the CDR3 is 14 residues. Per the germline V gene, CDR1 is MNHEY and CDR2 is SMNVEV (reference sequence). The CDR3 protein is CASSSWDSGYEQYF. The DNA of the CDR3 is TGTGCCAGCAGTTCCTGGGACAGTGGCTACGAGCAGTACTTC.

The sample holds one count of this clone. The chain carries TRBV30 and TRBJ2-7; TRBD1 is a possible D gene (5 bases). Trimming took off 2 bases at V and 7 bases at J, with 12 bases between the two ends. The germline gives CDR1 GTSNPN, CDR2 SVGIG (reference sequence). There are 12 residues in the CDR3. CDR3 DNA sequence: TGTGCCTGGAGTACAGGCGGCCGGGAGCAGTACTTC. It is translated as CAWSTGGREQYF. The full variable domain, rest sourced from reference TRBV30 and TRBJ2-7, is SQTIHQWPATLVQPVGSPLSLECTVEGTSNPNLYWYRQAAGRGLQLLFYSVGIGQISSEVPQNLSASRPQDRQFILSSKKLLLSDSGFYLCAWSTGGREQYFGPGTRLTVT.

J is TRBJ2-4 and V is TRBV5-6; no clear D. CDR1 is SGHDT, CDR2 YYEEEE, per germline. The CDR3 loop spans 16 amino acids. Trimming pared 4 bases from V and 0 bases from J, leaving 14 bases between. The CDR3 DNA reads as TGTGCCAGCAGCGCCAAGTGGCGGATAGCCAAAAACATTCAGTACTTC. Protein sequence: CASSAKWRIAKNIQYF.

This chain links TRBV4-1 with TRBJ2-7; 12 bases map to TRBD2. Germline CDR1 MGHRA, CDR2 YSYEKL. V trimming: 6 bases; J trimming: 4 bases; junction bases outside the gene matches: 4. CDR3 length: 14 amino acids. In nucleotides, the CDR3 is TGCGCCAGCAGTCGGACTAGCGGGACGTACGAGCAGTACTTC. Translating it yields CASSRTSGTYEQYF.

CDR3 region: CASSEKSGTSGWSGTGELFF. The CDR3 DNA sequence: TGTGCCAGCAGTGAAAAATCCGGGACTAGCGGGTGGAGCGGCACCGGGGAGCTGTTTTTT. The V and J genes are TRBV2 and TRBJ2-2; 12 nucleotides align to TRBD2. After removal of 2 bases from V and 4 bases from J, the junction contained 14 bases not matched to a gene. CDR3 length equals 20 residues. CDR1 SNHLY and CDR2 FYNNEI come from the germline V gene. The full variable domain, rest sourced from reference TRBV2 and TRBJ2-2, is EPEVTQTPSHQVTQMGQEVILRCVPISNHLYFYWYRQILGQKVEFLVSFYNNEISEKSEIFDDQFSVERPDGSNFTLKIRSTKLEDSAMYFCASSEKSGTSGWSGTGELFFGEGSRLTVL.

This clone is medium-sized in the sample. The chain combines TRBV30 with TRBJ2-7; a possible D gene is TRBD2 (6 bases). CDR1 is GTSNPN, CDR2 SVGIG, per germline (reference sequence). With 1 base removed from V and 2 bases from J, the gap between germline ends came to 9 bases. The CDR3 runs to 13 residues. In DNA, the CDR3 is TGTGCCTGGAGTGCTAGCGTTACCTACGAGCAGTACTTC. This gives the protein CAWSASVTYEQYF.

This clone was seen more than once but under ten times. The chain has TRBV10-3 and TRBJ1-2, with TRBD1 as a possible D gene (6 bases). In germline, CDR1 is ENHRY, CDR2 SYGVKD. V lost 2 bases, J lost 7 bases, and 11 bases lay in between. This CDR3 spans 13 amino acids. Here the CDR3 reads CAISEQGTAGYTF. CDR3 nucleotide sequence: TGTGCCATCAGTGAGCAGGGGACTGCTGGCTACACCTTC.

This clone was seen only a few times. The chain has TRBV6-4 and TRBJ2-1, with 7 bases identical to TRBD2. Germline loops: CDR1 MRHNA, CDR2 SNTAGT. This CDR3 has 15 residues. Germline trimming cut 4 bases from V and 3 bases from J; bases unmatched to any gene: 6. CDR3 in amino acids: CASSVGLGSYNEQFF. The DNA of the CDR3 is TGTGCCAGCAGTGTAGGACTAGGAAGCTACAATGAGCAGTTCTTC.

The rearrangement uses TRBV6-6 and TRBJ2-7; D might be TRBD1 or TRBD2, each matching 5 bases. The V gene's germline CDR1 is MNHNY and CDR2 SVGAGI (reference sequence). Trimming cost V 8 bases and J 6 bases, with 17 bases left between them. This CDR3 has 13 residues. As DNA, the CDR3 is TGTGCCAGCTTGCCTGGGGACCCTGGCGAGCAGTACTTC. Translation gives CASLPGDPGEQYF.

This rearrangement joins TRBV18 to TRBJ2-7; no firm D call. The V and J ends lost 4 bases and 5 bases respectively, with 9 bases between them. CDR3 length: 12 amino acids. In germline, CDR1 is KGHSH, CDR2 LQKENI. CDR3 sequence: CASSLGFDEQYF. CDR3 in DNA: TGTGCCAGCTCACTCGGATTTGACGAGCAGTACTTC.

On this clone: Other DNA sequences from this sample encode an identical CDR3 as well. The chain couples TRBV27 to TRBJ2-1; 14 positions agree with TRBD2. The CDR3 contains 15 residues. Trimming removed 4 bases from V and 8 bases from J; junction bases left unmatched: 4. Germline assignment: CDR1 MNHEY and CDR2 SMNVEV (reference sequence). The CDR3 loop reads CASSSGTSGSDEQFF. CDR3 nucleotide sequence: TGTGCCAGCAGTTCTGGGACTAGCGGGAGCGATGAGCAGTTCTTC.

As concerns this clone: The junction differs from germline at one of its ends, possibly a read error. The chain uses TRBV5-1 and TRBJ1-5; no definite D call. Per the germline V gene, CDR1 is SGHRS and CDR2 is YFSETQ. This CDR3 is built from 14 residues. DNA of the CDR3: TGTGCCAGCAGCGAGGGCCCGAGCAATCAGCCCCAGCATTTT. Its protein is CASSEGPSNQPQHF. The full variable domain, completed using reference TRBV5-1 and TRBJ1-5, is KAGVTQTPRYLIKTRGQQVTLSCSPISGHRSVSWYQQTPGQGLQFLFEYFSETQRNKGNFPGRFSGRQFSNSRSEMNVSTLELGDSALYLCASSEGPSNQPQHFGDGTRLSIL.

As concerns this clone: A read error is likely here: a far larger clone is one base away. The chain is built from TRBV7-6 and TRBJ2-5, with D possibly matching TRBD1 (5 bases). V lost 1 base to trimming and J lost 4 bases, with 25 bases between them. CDR3 length: 19 amino acids. The germline CDR1 and CDR2 sequences are SGHVS and FNYEAQ. CDR3 DNA: TGTGCCAGCAGCTTAGGGGGTTTTGGCAGGGTAAGCCAAAGAGAGACCCAGTACTTC. Translation: CASSLGGFGRVSQRETQYF.

In DNA form, the CDR3 reads TGCGCCAGCAGCCTAGCTAGCGGGAGGAGCGAGCAGTACTTC. It codes for CASSLASGRSEQYF. V usage is TRBV4-1 and J usage is TRBJ2-7; the match to TRBD2 covers 11 bases. The length of the CDR3 is 14 residues. Trimming at V came to 4 bases and at J to 6 bases, leaving 5 bases not matched to a gene. Germline CDR1 and CDR2: MGHRA and YSYEKL.

This clone was seen only a few times. The chain links TRBV6-1 to TRBJ2-1; D is perhaps TRBD1 or TRBD2 (6 bases each). V gave up 2 bases and J gave up 0 bases, with 11 bases separating them. CDR3 length equals 16 residues. The germline V gene encodes CDR1 MNHNS and CDR2 SASEGT. This CDR3 is CASSELKGGSYNEQFF. The CDR3 DNA is TGTGCCAGCAGTGAATTAAAGGGGGGCTCCTACAATGAGCAGTTCTTC.

This sequence joins TRBV27 and TRBJ1-1; TRBD1 might be the D (5 bases). The V end lost 0 bases, the J end lost 5 bases, and 10 bases lay between the germline ends. The germline gives CDR1 MNHEY, CDR2 SMNVEV (reference sequence). This CDR3 spans 14 amino acids. The CDR3 sequence: CASSLSRQKTEAFF. CDR3 sequence (DNA): TGTGCCAGCAGTTTATCGAGACAGAAAACTGAAGCTTTCTTT.

About this clone: One junction end disagrees with the germline gene, perhaps due to a read error. V is TRBV7-7 and J is TRBJ2-5; tentatively, D is TRBD1 or TRBD2 (5 bases each). Germline loops: CDR1 SSHAT, CDR2 FNYEAQ (reference sequence). The CDR3 contains 15 residues. CDR3 nucleotides: TGTGCTAGCAGCTTAGAGGCCAGGGAGCAAGAGACCCAGTACTTC. This codes for CASSLEAREQETQYF.

This sequence joins TRBV6-1 and TRBJ1-2; D gene unclear. The germline V and J ends were trimmed by 10 bases and 4 bases, with 13 bases remaining between them. Germline assignment: CDR1 MNHNS and CDR2 SASEGT. The CDR3 length is 12 residues. The CDR3 sequence is CATPFWGYGYTF. The CDR3 bases are TGTGCCACCCCGTTCTGGGGCTATGGCTACACCTTC.

The chain has TRBV6-6 and TRBJ2-7, with D perhaps TRBD2 (6 bases). The CDR3 totals 12 residues. Trimming removed 6 bases from V and 7 bases from J, with 13 bases in between. Germline CDR1 and CDR2: MNHNY and SVGAGI (reference sequence). CDR3: CASRKGTDEQYF. In DNA form, the CDR3 reads TGTGCCAGCAGGAAGGGGACTGATGAGCAGTACTTC.

The genes are TRBV6-5 and TRBJ2-7; D possibly corresponds to TRBD2 (6 bases). There are 12 residues in the CDR3. The V gene's germline CDR1 is MNHEY and CDR2 SVGAGI. V gave up 6 bases and J gave up 7 bases, with 13 bases separating them. The CDR3 protein is CASRKGTDEQYF. CDR3 bases: TGTGCCAGCAGGAAGGGGACTGATGAGCAGTACTTC.